The T cell receptor (beta chain) under discussion was sequenced for a study of a mutant IDH1 vaccine in newly diagnosed glioma. Overall study findings and caveats: Variations in leading peripheral T cell clonotypes appeared to have no connection with pseudoprogression.

For this clone: What it recognizes is unknown.

Sequencing used immunoSEQ multiplex PCR; TCRdb keeps in-frame clones, though not all of them. The repertoire holds 25,000 to 35,000 clones, with roughly 90% as singletons. Time point given: week 5, during vaccination. Vaccinated patients received 300 ug of mutant IDH1 20-mer peptide per dose, with topical imiquimod. This CDR3 has 17 amino acids. V shed 4 bases, J shed 10 bases, and the junction held 13 bases outside the gene matches. Germline values: CDR1 SGHDN, CDR2 FVKESK. This clonotype was sampled from a man between 18 and 29 years old with glioma. The sample was PBMCs, taken from a glioma patient whose treatment included an IDH1 peptide vaccine. V is TRBV14 and J is TRBJ2-1; 13 nucleotides align to TRBD2. For the CDR3, the DNA is TGTGCCAGCAGCCCAGGACTAGCGGGGGCCCTAGTTAGGGAGCAGTTCTTC. It yields the protein CASSPGLAGALVREQFF.